This record covers a single T cell receptor beta chain. Its specificity is not known. The data belong to a study of cytomegalovirus exposure and HLA in healthy donors. Broader study findings: CMV serostatus was the sole immune exposure information available. TCR beta chains numbering some 160 were designated cytomegalovirus-associated. V- and J-gene trimming of TCR beta was linked (in a later analysis) to a missense DCLRE1C variant. Based on reports, TCR beta sequences accurately predicted HLA-A and HLA-B alleles for most subjects.

The CDR3 is 14 residues long. The ends lost 5 bases at V and 2 bases at J; junction bases unmatched: 4. Germline lookup yields CDR1 MNHNY and CDR2 SVGAGI (reference sequence). The PCR used 60 Vbeta and 13 Jbeta primers. Here immunoSEQ multiplex PCR was the method, and the copy in TCRdb shows in-frame clones only, minus some. The sample carries roughly 100,000 clones, around 60% recorded once. Sequencing input: PBMCs. The chain couples TRBV6-6 to TRBJ2-5; TRBD2 agrees at 8 bases. This clonotype was sampled from a man aged 25-45 years in good health and CMV-seropositive. The CDR3 loop is CASSSGGGQETQYF. The DNA of the CDR3 is TGTGCCAGCAGTAGCGGGGGAGGGCAAGAGACCCAGTACTTC.